In this sample, the clone carrying this TCR beta chain turned up once. Its antigen is as yet unknown. This sample was included in a study of persistence of HIV-infected CD4 T cells. About the study: Blood samples, up to roughly 200 mL, came from multiple time points, except two leukapheresis donors sampled once. Broader study findings: Antigen-responding cells were enriched for degenerate expanded CDR3beta sequences.

V lost 1 base, J lost 15 bases, and 6 bases stayed unmatched. Germline V gene data show CDR1 as SEHNR and CDR2 as FQNEAQ (reference sequence). CDR3 length: 12 amino acids. This was the immunoSEQ version 4 assay in survey mode. The assay was immunoSEQ multiplex PCR, and TCRdb's table has in-frame clones only and misses some. This sample has more than 25,000 clones, with around 82% found just once. Stimulation used approximately 9.6 ug/mL lysate from CMV-infected fibroblasts. CD40L/CD69 double-negative CD45RO-high memory CD4+ T cells were collected. The source of this sequence is an adult woman with HIV who was CMV-seropositive. Sequencing used CD4+ T cells sorted from PBMCs after approximately 19-hour stimulation, obtained from a patient who received antiretroviral therapy. The chain carries TRBV7-9 and TRBJ2-1; 7 nucleotides agree with TRBD1. The CDR3 loop reads CASSLEDRARFF. CDR3 nucleotide sequence: TGTGCCAGCAGCTTAGAAGACAGGGCTCGGTTCTTC.